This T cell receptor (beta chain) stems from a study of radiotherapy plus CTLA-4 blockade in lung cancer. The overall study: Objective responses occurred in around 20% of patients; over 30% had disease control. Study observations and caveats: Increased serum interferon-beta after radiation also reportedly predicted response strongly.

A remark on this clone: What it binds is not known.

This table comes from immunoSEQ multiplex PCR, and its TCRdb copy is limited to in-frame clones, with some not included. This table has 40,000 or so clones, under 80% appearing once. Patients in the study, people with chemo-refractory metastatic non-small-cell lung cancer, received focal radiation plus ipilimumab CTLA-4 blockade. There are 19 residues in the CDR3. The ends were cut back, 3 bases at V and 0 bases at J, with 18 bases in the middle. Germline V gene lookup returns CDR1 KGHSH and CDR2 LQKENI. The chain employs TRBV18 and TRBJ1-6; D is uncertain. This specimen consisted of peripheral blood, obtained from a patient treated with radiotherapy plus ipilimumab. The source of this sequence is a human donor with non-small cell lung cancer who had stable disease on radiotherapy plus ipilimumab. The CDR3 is CASSPIRNTGGSYNSPLHF. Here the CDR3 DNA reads TGTGCCAGCTCACCCATAAGAAACACGGGAGGCTCCTATAATTCACCCCTCCACTTT.